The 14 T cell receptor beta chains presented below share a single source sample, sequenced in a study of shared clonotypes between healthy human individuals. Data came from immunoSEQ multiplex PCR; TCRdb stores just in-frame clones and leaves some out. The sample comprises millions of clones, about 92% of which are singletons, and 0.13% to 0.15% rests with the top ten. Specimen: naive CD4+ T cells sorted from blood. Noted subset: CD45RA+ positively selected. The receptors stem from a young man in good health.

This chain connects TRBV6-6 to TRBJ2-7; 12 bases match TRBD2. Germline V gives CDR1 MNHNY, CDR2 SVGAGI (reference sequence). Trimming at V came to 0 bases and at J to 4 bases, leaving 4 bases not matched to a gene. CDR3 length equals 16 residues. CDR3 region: CASSYSLAGGNYEQYF. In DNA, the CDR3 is TGTGCCAGCAGTTACTCGCTAGCGGGGGGGAATTACGAGCAGTACTTC.

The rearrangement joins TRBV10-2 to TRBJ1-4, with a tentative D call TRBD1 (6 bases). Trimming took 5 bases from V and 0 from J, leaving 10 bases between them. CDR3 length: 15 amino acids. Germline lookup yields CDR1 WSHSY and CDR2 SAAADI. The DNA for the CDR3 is TGCGCCAGCAGTCGGGACACTGCAACTAATGAAAAACTGTTTTTT. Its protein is CASSRDTATNEKLFF.

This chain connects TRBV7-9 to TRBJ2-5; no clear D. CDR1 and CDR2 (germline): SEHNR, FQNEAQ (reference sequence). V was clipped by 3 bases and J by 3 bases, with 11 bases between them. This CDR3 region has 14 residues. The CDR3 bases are TGTGCCAGCAGCTTCATCGGAACGGAAGAGACCCAGTACTTC. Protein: CASSFIGTEETQYF.

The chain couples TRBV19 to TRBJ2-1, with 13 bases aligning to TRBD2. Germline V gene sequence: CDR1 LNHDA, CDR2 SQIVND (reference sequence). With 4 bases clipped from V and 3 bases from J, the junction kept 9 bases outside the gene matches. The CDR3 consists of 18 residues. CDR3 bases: TGTGCCAGTAGTAACCCCGGACTAGCGGGAGACAACTACAATGAGCAGTTCTTC. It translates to CASSNPGLAGDNYNEQFF.

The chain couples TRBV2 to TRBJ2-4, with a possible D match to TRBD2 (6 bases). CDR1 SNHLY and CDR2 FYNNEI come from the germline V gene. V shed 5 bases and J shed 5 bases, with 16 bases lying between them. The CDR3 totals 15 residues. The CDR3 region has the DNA TGTGCCAGCAGTCGACTCCAATCGGGGGAAAACATTCAGTACTTC. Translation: CASSRLQSGENIQYF.

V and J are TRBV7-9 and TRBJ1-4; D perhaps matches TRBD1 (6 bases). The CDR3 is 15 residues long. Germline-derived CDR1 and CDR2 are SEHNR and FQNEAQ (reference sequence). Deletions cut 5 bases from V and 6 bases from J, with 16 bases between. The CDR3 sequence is CASSTAPSGDEKLFF. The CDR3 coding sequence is TGTGCCAGCAGCACCGCCCCATCAGGGGATGAAAAACTGTTTTTT.

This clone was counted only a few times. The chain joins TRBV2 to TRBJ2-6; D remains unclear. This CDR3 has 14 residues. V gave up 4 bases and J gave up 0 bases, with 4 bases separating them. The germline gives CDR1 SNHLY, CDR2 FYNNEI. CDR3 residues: CASSVYSGANVLTF. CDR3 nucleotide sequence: TGTGCCAGCAGTGTATACTCTGGGGCCAACGTCCTGACTTTC.

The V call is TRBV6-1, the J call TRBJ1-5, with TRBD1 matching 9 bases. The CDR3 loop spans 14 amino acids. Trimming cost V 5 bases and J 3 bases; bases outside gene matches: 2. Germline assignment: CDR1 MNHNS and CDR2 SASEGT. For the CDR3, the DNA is TGTGCCAGCAGTCAACAGGGGGCCAATCAGCCCCAGCATTTT. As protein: CASSQQGANQPQHF.

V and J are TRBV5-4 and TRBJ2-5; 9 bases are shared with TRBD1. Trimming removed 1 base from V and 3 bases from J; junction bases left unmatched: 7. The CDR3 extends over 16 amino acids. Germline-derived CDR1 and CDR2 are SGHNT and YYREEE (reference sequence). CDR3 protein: CASSLSTTGGKETQYF. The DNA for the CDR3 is TGTGCCAGCAGCTTGTCTACAACAGGGGGCAAAGAGACCCAGTACTTC.

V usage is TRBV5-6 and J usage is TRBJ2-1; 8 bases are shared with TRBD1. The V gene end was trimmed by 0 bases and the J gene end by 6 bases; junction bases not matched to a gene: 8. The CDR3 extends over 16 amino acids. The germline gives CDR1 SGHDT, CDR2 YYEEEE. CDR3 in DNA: TGTGCCAGCAGCTTGGGGACAGGGAGATCGGGCAATGAGCAGTTCTTC. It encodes CASSLGTGRSGNEQFF.

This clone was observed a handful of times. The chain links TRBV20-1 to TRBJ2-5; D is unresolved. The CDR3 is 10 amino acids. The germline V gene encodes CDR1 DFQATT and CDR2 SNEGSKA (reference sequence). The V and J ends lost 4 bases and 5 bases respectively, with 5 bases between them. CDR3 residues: CSANTETQYF. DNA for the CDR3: TGCAGTGCTAATACGGAGACCCAGTACTTC.

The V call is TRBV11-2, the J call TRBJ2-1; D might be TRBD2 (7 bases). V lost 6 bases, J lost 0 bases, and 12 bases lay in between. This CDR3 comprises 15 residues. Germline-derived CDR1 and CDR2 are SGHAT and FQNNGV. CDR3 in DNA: TGTGCCAGCAGAGCGGGGACAAGCTCCTACAATGAGCAGTTCTTC. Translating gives CASRAGTSSYNEQFF.

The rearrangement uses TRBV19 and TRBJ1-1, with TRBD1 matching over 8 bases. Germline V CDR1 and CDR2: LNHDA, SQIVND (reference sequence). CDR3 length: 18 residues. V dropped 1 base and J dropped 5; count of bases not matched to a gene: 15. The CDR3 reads CASSIGPQGAPLRTEAFF. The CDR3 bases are TGTGCCAGTAGTATAGGGCCCCAGGGGGCGCCTCTCCGAACTGAAGCTTTCTTT.

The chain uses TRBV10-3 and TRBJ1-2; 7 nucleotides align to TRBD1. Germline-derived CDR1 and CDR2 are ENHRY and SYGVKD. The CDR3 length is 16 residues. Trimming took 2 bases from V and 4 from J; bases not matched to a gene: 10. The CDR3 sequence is CAISETTGRKGYGYTF. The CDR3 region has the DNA TGTGCCATCAGTGAGACGACAGGGAGAAAAGGCTATGGCTACACCTTC.